These 11 T cell receptor beta chains were all obtained from the same sample, sequenced in a study of blood T cell repertoires in COVID-19. The data were produced by immunoSEQ multiplex PCR, yet TCRdb's version contains in-frame clones alone and is incomplete. The sample consists of 150,000 to 200,000 clones, 65% to 90% of them appearing once. Sequenced input: peripheral blood. Receptors were obtained from a middle-aged man with active or convalescent COVID-19.

J is TRBJ2-5 and V is TRBV28; perhaps TRBD1 as D (6 bases). The CDR3 totals 14 residues. Germline V gene data show CDR1 as MDHEN and CDR2 as SYDVKM. The V end lost 6 bases, the J end lost 5 bases, and 16 bases lay between the germline ends. This chain's CDR3 is CASRDSRGTETQYF. As DNA, the CDR3 is TGTGCCAGCAGGGATAGCAGGGGAACCGAGACCCAGTACTTC.

This clone was counted a single time. The chain uses TRBV24-1 and TRBJ2-3; TRBD2 agrees at 12 bases. The CDR3 spans 15 residues. The V segment lost 9 bases and the J segment 6 bases; nucleotides outside the gene matches: 9. Looked up from germline, CDR1 is KGHDR and CDR2 is SFDVKD. In DNA, the CDR3 is TGTGCCACCGGCCCCGCTAGCGGGGGGGCCGATACGCAGTATTTT. This sequence encodes CATGPASGGADTQYF.

The gene calls are TRBV7-9 and TRBJ1-4, with D uncertain. With 5 bases removed from V and 6 bases from J, the gap between germline ends came to 10 bases. Germline V gene sequence: CDR1 SEHNR, CDR2 FQNEAQ (reference sequence). The CDR3 loop spans 13 amino acids. The CDR3 DNA follows: TGTGCCAGCAGCCCGGGTGGTCATGAAAAACTGTTTTTT. Translation gives CASSPGGHEKLFF.

This clone was recorded only once. This chain joins TRBV7-6 and TRBJ2-2, with 8 bases identical to TRBD1. V lost 5 bases to trimming and J lost 6 bases; unmatched junction nucleotides: 5. CDR1 SGHVS and CDR2 FNYEAQ come from the germline V gene. The CDR3 is made up of 14 amino acids. CDR3 region: CASSVDRGSGELFF. CDR3 coding DNA: TGTGCCAGCAGCGTAGACAGGGGCTCCGGGGAGCTGTTTTTT.

This clone was seen once. The V gene is TRBV3-1 (or the pseudogene TRBV3-2), the J gene TRBJ1-2; D possibly corresponds to TRBD1 (5 bases). This CDR3 is 13 amino acids long. V was clipped by 3 bases and J by 4 bases, with 9 bases between them. CDR1 is LGHDT, CDR2 YNNKEL, per germline (reference sequence). As DNA, the CDR3 is TGTGCCAGCAGCCAGGGCGGGGGCTATGGCTACACCTTC. Protein product: CASSQGGGYGYTF.

This chain joins TRBV6-2 or TRBV6-3 and TRBJ2-7; 9 nucleotides line up with TRBD1. This CDR3 spans 16 amino acids. Per germline, CDR1 MNHEY and CDR2 SVGEGT. Trimming took 2 bases from V and 1 from J; bases not matched to a gene: 6. Written as DNA, the CDR3 is TGTGCCAGCAGTTACCCCCGGGACAGGGTGTCCTACGAGCAGTACTTC. Translated: CASSYPRDRVSYEQYF.

This chain connects TRBV30 to TRBJ2-6, with TRBD2 identical over 7 bases. The germline V gene encodes CDR1 GTSNPN and CDR2 SVGIG (reference sequence). The CDR3 totals 16 residues. V gave up 4 bases and J gave up 7 bases; unmatched junction bases: 13. CDR3 coding DNA: TGTGCCTGGACGCCCGAGGCCAAGCGGGGCGCCAACGTCCTGACTTTC. This sequence encodes CAWTPEAKRGANVLTF.

This rearrangement joins TRBV3-1 (or the pseudogene TRBV3-2) to TRBJ1-6; no firm D call. The germline CDR1 and CDR2 sequences are LGHDT and YNNKEL (reference sequence). Trimming left V 1 base short and J 0 bases short, with 4 bases between. CDR3 length equals 15 residues. This CDR3 reads CASSQGRSYNSPLHF. CDR3 in DNA: TGTGCCAGCAGCCAAGGTCGCTCCTATAATTCACCCCTCCACTTT.

The chain combines TRBV3-1 (or the pseudogene TRBV3-2) with TRBJ2-5; TRBD1 aligns across 7 bases. Trimming at V came to 4 bases and at J to 0 bases, leaving 8 bases not matched to a gene. The CDR3 has 16 residues. CDR1 is LGHDT and CDR2 is YNNKEL in the germline V gene (reference sequence). For the CDR3, the DNA is TGTGCCAGCAGCCGCCAGGGACAGAGGTACCAAGAGACCCAGTACTTC. It translates to CASSRQGQRYQETQYF.

This chain connects TRBV6-2 or TRBV6-3 to TRBJ2-2; D might be TRBD2 (6 bases). Trimming removed 2 bases from V and 6 bases from J, with 10 bases in between. The CDR3 runs to 14 residues. Germline V gene lookup returns CDR1 MNHEY and CDR2 SVGEGT. DNA of the CDR3: TGTGCCAGCAGTTACACCCCGGGGGCCGGGGAGCTGTTTTTT. Translating gives CASSYTPGAGELFF.

V usage is TRBV12-3 or TRBV12-4 and J usage is TRBJ2-1; TRBD2 aligns across 7 bases. The ends lost 7 bases at V and 7 bases at J; junction bases unmatched: 4. The CDR3 is 12 residues long. CDR3 nucleotide sequence: TGTGCCAGCACCTGGGGGGGAAATGAGCAGTTCTTC. The encoded protein is CASTWGGNEQFF.